The clone carrying this T cell receptor beta chain was seen a single time. This entry belongs to a study of blood T cells in healthy people across ages. A second about 7 to 12 cycle PCR used barcoded and J-beta primers. One entry per CDR3 protein, called by TCRdb with MiXCR from the 5' RACE reads. The table includes 1.5 million to 2 million distinct CDR3 sequences, 49% detected once. The sequence derives from a woman between 40 and 55 years old in good health. What was sequenced was blood.

The CDR3 reads CASSLEGLDVADTQYF. The CDR3 DNA reads TGTGCCAGCAGCTTGGAGGGGCTAGATGTGGCAGATACGCAGTATTTT. The V gene is TRBV7-9, the J gene TRBJ2-3; maybe TRBD2 (6 bases). The CDR3 is made up of 16 amino acids. The germline CDR1 and CDR2 sequences are SEHNR and FQNEAQ (reference sequence). V dropped 3 bases and J dropped 4 bases, with 17 bases sitting between them.